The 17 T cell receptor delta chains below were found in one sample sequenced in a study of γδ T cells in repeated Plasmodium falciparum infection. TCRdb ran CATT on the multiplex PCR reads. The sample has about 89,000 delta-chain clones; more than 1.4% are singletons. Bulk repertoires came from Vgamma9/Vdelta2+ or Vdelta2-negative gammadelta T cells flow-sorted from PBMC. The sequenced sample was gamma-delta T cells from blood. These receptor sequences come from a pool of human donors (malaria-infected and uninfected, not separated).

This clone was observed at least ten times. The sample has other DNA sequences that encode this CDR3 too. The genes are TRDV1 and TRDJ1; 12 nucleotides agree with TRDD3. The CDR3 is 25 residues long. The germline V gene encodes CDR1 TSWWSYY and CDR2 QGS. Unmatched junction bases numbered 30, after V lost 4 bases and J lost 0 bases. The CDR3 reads CALGGTHGSNYWGIPPSLYTDKLIF. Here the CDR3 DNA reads TGTGCTCTTGGGGGTACCCACGGGAGCAACTACTGGGGGATACCCCCATCCTTGTACACCGATAAACTCATCTTT.

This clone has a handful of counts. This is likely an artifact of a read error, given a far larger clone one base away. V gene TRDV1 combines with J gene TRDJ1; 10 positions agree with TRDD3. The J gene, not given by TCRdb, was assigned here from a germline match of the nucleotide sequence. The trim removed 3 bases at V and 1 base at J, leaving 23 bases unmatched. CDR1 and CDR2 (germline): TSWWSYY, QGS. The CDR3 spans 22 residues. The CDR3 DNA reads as TGTGCTCTTGGGGAGCTATGGGTCCTACGTGTCCCTACTGGGGGATCCACCGATAAACTCATCTTT. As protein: CALGELWVLRVPTGGSTDKLIF.

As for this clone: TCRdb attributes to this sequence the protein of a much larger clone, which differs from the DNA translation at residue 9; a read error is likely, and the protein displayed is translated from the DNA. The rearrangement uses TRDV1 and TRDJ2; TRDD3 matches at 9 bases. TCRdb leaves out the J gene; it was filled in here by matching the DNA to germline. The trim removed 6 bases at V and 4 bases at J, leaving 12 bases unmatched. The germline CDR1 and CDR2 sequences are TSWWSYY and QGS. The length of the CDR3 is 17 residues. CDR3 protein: CALGFTGGHPPTAQLFF. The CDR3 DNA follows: TGTGCTCTTGGATTTACTGGGGGACACCCCCCGACAGCACAACTCTTCTTT.

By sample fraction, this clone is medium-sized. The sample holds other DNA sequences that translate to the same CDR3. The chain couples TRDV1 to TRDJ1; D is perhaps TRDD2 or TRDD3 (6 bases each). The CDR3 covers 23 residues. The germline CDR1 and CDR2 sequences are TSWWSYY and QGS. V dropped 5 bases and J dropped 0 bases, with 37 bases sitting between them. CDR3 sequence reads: CALGSCAPTPWDWGPPYTDKLIF. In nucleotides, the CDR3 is TGTGCTCTTGGGTCCTGTGCTCCTACTCCTTGGGATTGGGGGCCACCCTACACCGATAAACTCATCTTT.

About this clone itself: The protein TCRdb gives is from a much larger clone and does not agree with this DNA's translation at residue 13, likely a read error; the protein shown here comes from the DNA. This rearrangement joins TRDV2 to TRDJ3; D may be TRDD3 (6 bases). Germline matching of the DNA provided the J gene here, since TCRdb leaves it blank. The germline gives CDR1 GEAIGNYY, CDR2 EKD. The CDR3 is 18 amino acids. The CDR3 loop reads CACDFTGLRSWDARQMFF. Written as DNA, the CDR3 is TGTGCCTGTGACTTTACTGGGCTGCGCTCCTGGGACGCCCGACAGATGTTTTTC.

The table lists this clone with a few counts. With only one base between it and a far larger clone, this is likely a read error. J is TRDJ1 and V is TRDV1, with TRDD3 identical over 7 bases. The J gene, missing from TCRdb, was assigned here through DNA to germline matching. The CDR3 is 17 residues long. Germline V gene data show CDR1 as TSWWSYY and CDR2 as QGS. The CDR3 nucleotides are TGTGCCCTTGGGGACCCCTGGCTCGGGGGATCTTCCGATAAACTCATCTTT. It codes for CALGDPWLGGSSDKLIF.

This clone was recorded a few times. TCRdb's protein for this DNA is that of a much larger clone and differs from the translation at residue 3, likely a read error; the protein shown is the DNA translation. The CDR3 protein is CAPGDPPTLPTFLYWGIRELIF. The CDR3 DNA follows: TGTGCTCCTGGGGACCCACCCACACTTCCTACTTTTCTTTACTGGGGGATACGCGAACTCATCTTT. V usage is TRDV1 and J usage is TRDJ1; TRDD3 matches at 13 bases. TCRdb is silent on the J gene; assignment here came from matching the DNA to germline. Germline V gives CDR1 TSWWSYY, CDR2 QGS. This CDR3 comprises 22 residues.

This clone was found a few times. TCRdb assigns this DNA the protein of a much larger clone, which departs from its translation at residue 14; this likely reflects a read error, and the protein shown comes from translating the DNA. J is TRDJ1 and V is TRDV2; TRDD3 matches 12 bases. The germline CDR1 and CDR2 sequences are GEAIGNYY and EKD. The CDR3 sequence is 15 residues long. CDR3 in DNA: TGTGCCTGTGACCCTTTACTGGGGGATACCGATAAACTCACCTTT. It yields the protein CACDPLLGDTDKLTF.

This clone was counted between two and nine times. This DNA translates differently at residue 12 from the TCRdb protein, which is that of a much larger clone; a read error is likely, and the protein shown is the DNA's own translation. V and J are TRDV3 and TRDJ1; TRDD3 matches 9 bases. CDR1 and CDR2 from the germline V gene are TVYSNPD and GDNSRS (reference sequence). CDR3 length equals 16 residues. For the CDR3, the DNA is TGTGCCTTTAGCGGAGGGGGATACTCCTACACCGGTAAACTCATCTTT. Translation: CAFSGGGYSYTGKLIF.

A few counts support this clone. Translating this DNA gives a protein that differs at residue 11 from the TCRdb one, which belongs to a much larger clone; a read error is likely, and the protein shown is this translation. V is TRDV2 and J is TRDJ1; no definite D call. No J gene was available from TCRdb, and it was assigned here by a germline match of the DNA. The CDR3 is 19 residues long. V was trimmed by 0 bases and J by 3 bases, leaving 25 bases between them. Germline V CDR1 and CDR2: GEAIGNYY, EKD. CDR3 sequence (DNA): TGTGCCTGTGACACCGTCGGCCTCGAGGGTGAGATAAGGGCCGATAAACTCATCTTT. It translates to CACDTVGLEGEIRADKLIF.

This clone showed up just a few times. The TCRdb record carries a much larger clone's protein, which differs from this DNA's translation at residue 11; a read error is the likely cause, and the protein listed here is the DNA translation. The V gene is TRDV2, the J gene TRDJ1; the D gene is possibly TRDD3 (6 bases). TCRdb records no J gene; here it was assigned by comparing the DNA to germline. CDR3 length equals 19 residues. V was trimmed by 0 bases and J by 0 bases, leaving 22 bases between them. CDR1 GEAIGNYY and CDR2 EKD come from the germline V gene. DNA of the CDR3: TGTGCCTGTGACACCGTTTATGGGATGGGGGGGCTGTACACCGATAAACTCATCTTT. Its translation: CACDTVYGMGGLYTDKLIF.

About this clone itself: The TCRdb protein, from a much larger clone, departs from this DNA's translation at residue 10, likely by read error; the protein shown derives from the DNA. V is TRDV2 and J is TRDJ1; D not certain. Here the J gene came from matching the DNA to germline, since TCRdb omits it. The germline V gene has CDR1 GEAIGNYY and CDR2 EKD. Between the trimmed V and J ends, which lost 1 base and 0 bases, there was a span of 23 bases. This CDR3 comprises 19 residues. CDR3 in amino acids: CACDTRPYLPTTYTDKLIF. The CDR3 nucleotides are TGTGCCTGTGACACACGGCCGTACTTGCCGACAACTTACACCGATAAACTCATCTTT.

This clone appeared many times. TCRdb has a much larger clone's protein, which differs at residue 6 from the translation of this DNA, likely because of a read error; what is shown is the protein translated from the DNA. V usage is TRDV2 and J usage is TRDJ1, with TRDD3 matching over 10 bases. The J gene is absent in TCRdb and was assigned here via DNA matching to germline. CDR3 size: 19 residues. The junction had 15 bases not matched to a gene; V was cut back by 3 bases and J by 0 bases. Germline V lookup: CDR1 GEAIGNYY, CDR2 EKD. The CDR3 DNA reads TGTGCCTGTGACTCAACGCCCGGTACTGGGGGATCCAACACCGATAAACTCATCTTT. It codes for CACDSTPGTGGSNTDKLIF.

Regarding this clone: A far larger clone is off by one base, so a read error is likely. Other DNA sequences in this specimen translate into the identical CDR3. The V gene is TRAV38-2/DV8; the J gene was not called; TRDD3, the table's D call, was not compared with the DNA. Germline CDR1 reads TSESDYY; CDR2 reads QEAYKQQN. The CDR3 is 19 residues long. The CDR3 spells CAYRSGDETGSYVGKGLIF. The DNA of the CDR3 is TGTGCTTATAGGAGTGGCGATGAAACGGGTTCCTACGTAGGAAAGGGGCTCATCTTT.

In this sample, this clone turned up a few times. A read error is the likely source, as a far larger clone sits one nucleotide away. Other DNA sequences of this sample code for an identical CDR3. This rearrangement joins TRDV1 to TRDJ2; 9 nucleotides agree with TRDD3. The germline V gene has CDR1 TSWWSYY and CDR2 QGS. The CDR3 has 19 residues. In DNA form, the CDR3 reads TGTGCTCTTGGGGGGCTTAGGGGATACGTTTCCGCTTTGACAGCACAGCTCTTCTTT. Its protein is CALGGLRGYVSALTAQLFF.

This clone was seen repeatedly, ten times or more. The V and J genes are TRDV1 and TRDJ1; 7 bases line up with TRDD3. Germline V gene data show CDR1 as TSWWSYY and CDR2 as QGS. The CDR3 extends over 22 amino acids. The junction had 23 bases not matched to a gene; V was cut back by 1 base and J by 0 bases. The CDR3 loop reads CALGEPALPVLGSPSYTDKLIF. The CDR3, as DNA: TGTGCTCTTGGGGAACCGGCGCTGCCGGTACTGGGGTCACCCTCGTACACCGATAAACTCATCTTT.

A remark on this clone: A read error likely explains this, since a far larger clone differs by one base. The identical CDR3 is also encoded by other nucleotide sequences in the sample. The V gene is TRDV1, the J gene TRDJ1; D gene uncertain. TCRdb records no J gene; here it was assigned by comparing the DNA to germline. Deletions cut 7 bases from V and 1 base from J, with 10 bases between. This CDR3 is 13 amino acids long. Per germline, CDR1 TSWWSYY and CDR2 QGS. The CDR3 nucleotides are TGTGCTCTTGTAGGCAGGGCCACCGATAAACTCATCTTT. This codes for CALVGRATDKLIF.